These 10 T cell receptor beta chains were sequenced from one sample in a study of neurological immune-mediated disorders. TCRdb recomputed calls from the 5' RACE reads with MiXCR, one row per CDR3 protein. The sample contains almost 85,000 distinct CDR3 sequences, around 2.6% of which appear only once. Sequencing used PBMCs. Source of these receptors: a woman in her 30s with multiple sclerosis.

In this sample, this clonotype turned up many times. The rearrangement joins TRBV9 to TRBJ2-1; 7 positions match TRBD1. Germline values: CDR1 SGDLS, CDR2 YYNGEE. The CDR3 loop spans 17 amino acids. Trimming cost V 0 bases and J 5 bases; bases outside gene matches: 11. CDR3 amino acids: CASSVATITGEHNEQFF. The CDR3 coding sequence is TGTGCCAGCAGCGTAGCTACGATCACAGGGGAGCACAATGAGCAGTTCTTC.

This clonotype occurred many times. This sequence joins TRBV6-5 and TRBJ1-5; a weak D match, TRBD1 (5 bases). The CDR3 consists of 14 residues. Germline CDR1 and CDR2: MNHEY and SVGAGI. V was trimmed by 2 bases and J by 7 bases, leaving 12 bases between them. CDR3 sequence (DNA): TGTGCCAGCAGTTACGGGGGGACGGGGCAGCCCCAGCATTTT. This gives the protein CASSYGGTGQPQHF.

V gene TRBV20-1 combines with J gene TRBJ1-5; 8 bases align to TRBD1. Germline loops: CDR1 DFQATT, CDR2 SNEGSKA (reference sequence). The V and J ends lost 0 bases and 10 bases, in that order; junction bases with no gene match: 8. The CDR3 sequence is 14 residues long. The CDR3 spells CSARDPQGVSPQHF. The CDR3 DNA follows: TGCAGTGCTAGAGATCCACAGGGGGTCTCTCCCCAGCATTTT.

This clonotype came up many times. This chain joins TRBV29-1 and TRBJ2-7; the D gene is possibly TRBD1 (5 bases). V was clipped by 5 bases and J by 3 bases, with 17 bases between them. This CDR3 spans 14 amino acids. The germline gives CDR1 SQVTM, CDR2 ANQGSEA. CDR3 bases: TGCAGCGTTATACAGGATTGGGCGGTCTACGAGCAGTACTTC. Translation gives CSVIQDWAVYEQYF.

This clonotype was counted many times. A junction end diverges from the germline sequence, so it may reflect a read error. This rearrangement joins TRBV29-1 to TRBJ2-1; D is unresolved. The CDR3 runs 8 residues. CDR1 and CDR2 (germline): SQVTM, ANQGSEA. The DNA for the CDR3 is TGCAGCGTTGGGATGCCTGTCTTC. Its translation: CSVGMPVF.

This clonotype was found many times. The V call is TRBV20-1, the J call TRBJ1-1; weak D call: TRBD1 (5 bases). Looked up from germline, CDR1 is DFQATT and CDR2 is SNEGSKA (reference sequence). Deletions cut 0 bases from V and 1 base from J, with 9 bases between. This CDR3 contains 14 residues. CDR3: CSARDSRANTEAFF. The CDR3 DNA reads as TGCAGTGCTAGAGATAGCAGGGCGAACACTGAAGCTTTCTTT.

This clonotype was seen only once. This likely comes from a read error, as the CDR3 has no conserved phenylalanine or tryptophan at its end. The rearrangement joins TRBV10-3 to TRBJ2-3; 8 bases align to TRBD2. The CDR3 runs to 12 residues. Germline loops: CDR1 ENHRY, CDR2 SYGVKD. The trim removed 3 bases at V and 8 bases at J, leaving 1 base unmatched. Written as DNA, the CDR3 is TGTGCCATCAGTGAACGGGAGGGTACGCAGTATAAT. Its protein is CAISEREGTQYN.

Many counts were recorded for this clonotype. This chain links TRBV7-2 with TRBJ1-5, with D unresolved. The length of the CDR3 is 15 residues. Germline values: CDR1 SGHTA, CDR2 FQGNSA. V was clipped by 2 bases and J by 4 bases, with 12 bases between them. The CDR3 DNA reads TGTGCCAGCAGCTTAAACCCAGGACTAAATCAGCCCCAGCATTTT. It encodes CASSLNPGLNQPQHF.

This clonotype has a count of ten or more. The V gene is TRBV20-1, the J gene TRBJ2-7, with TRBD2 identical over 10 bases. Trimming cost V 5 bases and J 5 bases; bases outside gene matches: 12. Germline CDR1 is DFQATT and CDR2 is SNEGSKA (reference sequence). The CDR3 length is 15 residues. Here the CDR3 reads CSASPSGSLGDEQYF. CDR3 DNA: TGCAGTGCTTCCCCTAGCGGGAGTCTCGGGGACGAGCAGTACTTC.

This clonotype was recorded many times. The CDR3 is CSASGGGRGGETQYF. CDR3 bases: TGCAGTGCTAGTGGCGGCGGGAGGGGGGGAGAGACCCAGTACTTC. The rearrangement joins TRBV20-1 to TRBJ2-5, with 9 bases matching TRBD2. Unmatched junction bases numbered 9, after V lost 3 bases and J lost 4 bases. This CDR3 has 15 amino acids. Germline V gives CDR1 DFQATT, CDR2 SNEGSKA (reference sequence).